What follows are 25 T cell receptor beta chains derived from one specimen sequenced in a study of T cells in Graves' hyperthyroidism and ophthalmopathy. RNA transcripts were the template for amplifying TCR beta CDR3 regions. A first-round RT-PCR of the TCR CDR3 used the HTBI primer set. TCRdb redid the calling of the multiplex PCR reads with MiXCR, one entry per CDR3 protein. The table has 540,000 or so distinct CDR3 sequences, about 15% seen once; the top ten hold around 7.3%. The sequenced sample was blood. These receptors originate from a woman younger than 45 with Graves' hyperthyroidism.

V gene TRBV4-1 combines with J gene TRBJ2-7, with TRBD1 matching 9 bases. Looked up from germline, CDR1 is MGHRA and CDR2 is YSYEKL. This CDR3 comprises 16 residues. Trimming cost V 1 base and J 6 bases; bases outside gene matches: 10. CDR3 in DNA: TGCGCCAGCAGCCAAGTAGAGTTGGACAGGGGTTGCGAGCAGTACTTC. The encoded protein is CASSQVELDRGCEQYF.

This clonotype occurred many times. The rearrangement uses TRBV9 and TRBJ1-1; D gene uncertain. This CDR3 is built from 15 residues. Germline V gene data show CDR1 as SGDLS and CDR2 as YYNGEE. The V gene lost 2 bases and the J gene lost 4 bases, with 15 bases spanning the gap. The CDR3 reads CASSVTALSSTEAFF. The CDR3 region has the DNA TGTGCCAGCAGCGTCACCGCCCTATCCAGCACTGAAGCTTTCTTT. Full variable domain (rest looked up from reference TRBV9 and TRBJ1-1): DSGVTQTPKHLITATGQRVTLRCSPRSGDLSVYWYQQSLDQGLQFLIQYYNGEERAKGNILERFSAQQFPDLHSELNLSSLELGDSALYFCASSVTALSSTEAFFGQGTRLTVV.

The rearrangement links TRBV20-1 to TRBJ2-7, with D perhaps TRBD2 (5 bases). In germline, CDR1 is DFQATT, CDR2 SNEGSKA (reference sequence). CDR3 length: 16 residues. The V gene lost 2 bases and the J gene lost 0 bases, with 17 bases spanning the gap. The CDR3 here is CSARNSARIYSYEQYF. The CDR3 DNA follows: TGCAGTGCTAGAAATAGCGCCAGGATATACTCCTACGAGCAGTACTTC.

This clonotype was picked up many times. The V gene is TRBV28, the J gene TRBJ2-1; 7 positions match TRBD2. This CDR3 spans 19 amino acids. CDR1 is MDHEN, CDR2 SYDVKM, per germline. V shed 6 bases, J shed 2 bases, and the junction held 19 bases outside the gene matches. The CDR3 here is CASRPTAGAQTGTYNEQFF. Written as DNA, the CDR3 is TGTGCCAGCAGACCCACCGCGGGAGCCCAAACGGGAACCTACAATGAGCAGTTCTTC.

The chain joins TRBV15 to TRBJ1-4; maybe TRBD1 (6 bases). The CDR3 has 17 amino acids. CDR1 and CDR2 from the germline V gene are LNHNV and YYDKDF (reference sequence). V was cut by 0 bases and J by 7 bases, with 18 bases left in between. CDR3 DNA: TGTGCCACCAGCAGAGATATCGTTCGGGGGGCAAGTGAAAAACTGTTTTTT. It encodes CATSRDIVRGASEKLFF.

The V and J genes are TRBV6-1 and TRBJ1-1; maybe TRBD1 (5 bases). This CDR3 spans 13 amino acids. CDR1 MNHNS and CDR2 SASEGT come from the germline V gene. V lost 8 bases, J lost 2 bases, and 12 bases lay in between. In nucleotides, the CDR3 is TGTGCCAGCCAAGACAGAGCCAACACTGAAGCTTTCTTT. Translating it yields CASQDRANTEAFF.

This clonotype was seen a handful of times. The CDR3 DNA follows: TGCAGTGCTACCTCTTGGACTAGCGGCACAGATACGCAGTATTTT. This encodes CSATSWTSGTDTQYF. This chain joins TRBV20-1 and TRBJ2-3; 9 nucleotides align to TRBD2. Germline loops: CDR1 DFQATT, CDR2 SNEGSKA (reference sequence). The CDR3 loop spans 15 amino acids. After removal of 4 bases from V and 1 base from J, the junction contained 6 bases not matched to a gene.

The genes are TRBV27 and TRBJ1-1, with D perhaps TRBD1 (6 bases). Germline CDR1 MNHEY, CDR2 SMNVEV (reference sequence). The CDR3 sequence is 13 residues long. Trimming took off 6 bases at V and 5 bases at J, with 13 bases between the two ends. CDR3 residues: CASRGGGGTEAFF. In nucleotides, the CDR3 is TGTGCCAGCAGAGGGGGGGGTGGAACTGAAGCTTTCTTT.

This chain links TRBV24-1 with TRBJ2-7; D is ambiguous. CDR3 length: 13 amino acids. Trimming cost V 1 base and J 6 bases, with 9 bases left between them. In germline, CDR1 is KGHDR, CDR2 SFDVKD. This chain's CDR3 is CATSDFYGVEQYF. The CDR3 region has the DNA TGTGCCACCAGTGATTTTTACGGCGTCGAGCAGTACTTC.

This clonotype was found many times. This chain joins TRBV6-1 and TRBJ2-7, with 8 bases that match TRBD2. CDR3 size: 16 residues. V shed 6 bases, J shed 5 bases, and the junction held 15 bases outside the gene matches. Germline values: CDR1 MNHNS, CDR2 SASEGT. Here the CDR3 DNA reads TGTGCCAGCAGCCCATGGGGGGCGGGAGGTCCACACGAGCAGTACTTC. It encodes CASSPWGAGGPHEQYF.

CDR3 region: CASIPPSGAGHEQFF. The CDR3 nucleotides are TGTGCCAGTATTCCCCCTAGCGGGGCGGGTCATGAGCAGTTCTTC. This chain links TRBV19 with TRBJ2-1; 9 bases map to TRBD2. This CDR3 is 15 amino acids long. With V trimmed by 7 bases and J by 8 bases, 12 bases remained unmatched. Germline lookup yields CDR1 LNHDA and CDR2 SQIVND (reference sequence). Together with reference TRBV19 and TRBJ2-1, the CDR3 gives the full variable domain: DGGITQSPKYLFRKEGQNVTLSCEQNLNHDAMYWYRQDPGQGLRLIYYSQIVNDFQKGDIAEGYSVSREKKESFPLTVTSAQKNPTAFYLCASIPPSGAGHEQFFGPGTRLTVL.

This sequence joins TRBV29-1 and TRBJ2-1; 8 bases are a match to TRBD1. This CDR3 has 15 residues. The V segment lost 0 bases and the J segment 6 bases; nucleotides outside the gene matches: 7. CDR1 SQVTM and CDR2 ANQGSEA come from the germline V gene. CDR3 nucleotides: TGCAGCGTTGAAGAGGCCAGGGGGCCCGGCAATGAGCAGTTCTTC. Amino acid sequence: CSVEEARGPGNEQFF.

In regard to this clonotype: This may stem from a read error, because a much larger clone lies one nucleotide away. This chain uses TRBV20-1 with TRBJ2-1; 15 bases align to TRBD2. This CDR3 is 19 amino acids long. Germline-derived CDR1 and CDR2 are DFQATT and SNEGSKA (reference sequence). The CDR3 DNA reads as TGCGGTGCTAGAGATGGACTAGCGGGAGGGCCGTGGACCTACAATGAGCAGTTCTTC. This encodes CGARDGLAGGPWTYNEQFF.

This clonotype was counted ten times or more. Its ends do not fully match the called genes, so a read error is possible. The rearrangement joins TRBV5-1 to TRBJ2-1; 7 bases line up with TRBD1. The CDR3 runs to 13 residues. Germline V gene sequence: CDR1 SGHRS, CDR2 YFSETQ. The CDR3 spells CASSPGQYNEQFF. CDR3 sequence (DNA): TGTGCCAGCAGCCCGGGACAGTACAATGAGCAGTTCTTC.

This clonotype was seen more than once but under ten times. V and J are TRBV18 and TRBJ2-7; 11 nucleotides line up with TRBD2. V lost 1 base, J lost 4 bases, and 9 bases stayed unmatched. In germline, CDR1 is KGHSH, CDR2 LQKENI. The length of the CDR3 is 17 residues. CDR3 loop: CASSPQLAGAVLYEQYF. The CDR3 coding sequence is TGTGCCAGCTCACCACAACTAGCGGGAGCCGTATTGTACGAGCAGTACTTC. The entire variable domain, with the rest obtained from reference TRBV18 and TRBJ2-7, is as follows: NAGVMQNPRHLVRRRGQEARLRCSPMKGHSHVYWYRQLPEEGLKFMVYLQKENIIDESGMPKERFSAEFPKEGPSILRIQQVVRGDSAAYFCASSPQLAGAVLYEQYFGPGTRLTVT.

This clonotype was seen repeatedly, ten times or more. The gene calls are TRBV7-3 and TRBJ2-3; TRBD1 aligns across 7 bases. The CDR3 sequence is 14 residues long. After removal of 5 bases from V and 6 bases from J, the junction contained 8 bases not matched to a gene. The germline CDR1 and CDR2 sequences are SGHTA and FQGTGA. The CDR3 loop is CASSQTGFYDTQYF. The CDR3 DNA reads as TGTGCCAGCAGCCAGACAGGGTTTTACGATACGCAGTATTTT.

This chain joins TRBV10-3 and TRBJ2-7; D is perhaps TRBD1 (5 bases). The CDR3 is 15 residues long. V dropped 6 bases and J dropped 7 bases, with 22 bases sitting between them. The germline V gene encodes CDR1 ENHRY and CDR2 SYGVKD. The DNA of the CDR3 is TGTGCCATCAGCAAAACCGCAGGGCCTCTCGGGGAGCAGTACTTC. It translates to CAISKTAGPLGEQYF.

The rearrangement links TRBV4-1 to TRBJ1-3; D may be TRBD1 (5 bases). Per germline, CDR1 MGHRA and CDR2 YSYEKL. Between the trimmed V and J ends, which lost 3 bases and 9 bases, there was a span of 9 bases. The CDR3 has 12 residues. CDR3 region: CASSHGTPTIYF. CDR3 nucleotides: TGCGCCAGCAGCCACGGGACTCCCACCATATATTTT.

Details on this clonotype: Relative to the germline gene, one junction end is altered; a read error may explain this. V gene TRBV6-5 combines with J gene TRBJ2-2, with a possible D match to TRBD2 (5 bases). The CDR3 runs 15 residues. Germline V gene lookup returns CDR1 MNHEY and CDR2 SVGAGI. The CDR3 loop reads CASSYRWSHTGKLFF. The CDR3 DNA reads TGTGCCAGCAGTTACCGGTGGAGCCACACCGGGAAGCTGTTTTTT.

This clonotype was counted at least ten times. The chain is built from TRBV20-1 and TRBJ1-1, with D tentatively TRBD1 (5 bases). CDR1 DFQATT and CDR2 SNEGSKA come from the germline V gene (reference sequence). The V gene lost 7 bases and the J gene lost 2 bases, with 14 bases spanning the gap. CDR3 length: 13 residues. CDR3 loop: CSGAGGINTEAFF. The CDR3 DNA reads TGCAGTGGAGCGGGGGGGATAAACACTGAAGCTTTCTTT.

This clonotype showed up just a few times. One end of the junction varies from germline; a read error may be responsible. The chain employs TRBV25-1 and TRBJ2-7; no reliable D call. This CDR3 has 12 amino acids. Germline CDR1 and CDR2: MGHDK and SYGVNS. For the CDR3, the DNA is TGTGCCAGCAGTGGACAACCCTACAAGCAGTACTTC. The encoded protein is CASSGQPYKQYF.

This clonotype was observed at least ten times. The chain is built from TRBV3-1 and TRBJ2-1; 11 bases are a match to TRBD2. Germline CDR1 LGHDT, CDR2 YNNKEL (reference sequence). The V segment lost 4 bases and the J segment 7 bases; nucleotides outside the gene matches: 9. The length of the CDR3 is 16 residues. DNA for the CDR3: TGTGCCAGCAGCCCTGGGACTAGCGGAACACGGAATGAGCAGTTCTTC. Its translation: CASSPGTSGTRNEQFF.

This clonotype was found many times. V and J are TRBV3-1 and TRBJ2-7; D ambiguous. Germline values: CDR1 LGHDT, CDR2 YNNKEL (reference sequence). The V end lost 3 bases, the J end lost 3 bases, and 9 bases lay between the germline ends. The length of the CDR3 is 13 residues. CDR3 region: CASSHDPGYEQYF. The CDR3 nucleotides read TGTGCCAGCAGCCATGACCCAGGCTACGAGCAGTACTTC.

The chain links TRBV7-9 to TRBJ2-4; 7 nucleotides match TRBD1. Germline V lookup: CDR1 SEHNR, CDR2 FQNEAQ (reference sequence). The CDR3 consists of 19 residues. With V trimmed by 5 bases and J by 1 base, 17 bases remained unmatched. The chain's CDR3 is CASSRYTGAMLWAKNIQYF. CDR3 in DNA: TGTGCCAGCAGCCGCTACACAGGGGCTATGTTGTGGGCCAAAAACATTCAGTACTTC.

This clonotype has just a few counts. The chain uses TRBV18 and TRBJ2-1, with D uncertain. CDR1 and CDR2 from the germline V gene are KGHSH and LQKENI. V was cut by 0 bases and J by 4 bases, with 13 bases left in between. The CDR3 totals 16 residues. CDR3 DNA sequence: TGTGCCAGCTCACCACCCGCGAAGTCGGATTACAATGAGCAGTTCTTC. Translated, it gives CASSPPAKSDYNEQFF. Full variable domain (outside the CDR3, taken from reference TRBV18 and TRBJ2-1): NAGVMQNPRHLVRRRGQEARLRCSPMKGHSHVYWYRQLPEEGLKFMVYLQKENIIDESGMPKERFSAEFPKEGPSILRIQQVVRGDSAAYFCASSPPAKSDYNEQFFGPGTRLTVL.